This T cell receptor (beta chain) was found in a study of vaccination and CD4 T cells after COVID-19. This CDR3 is 15 amino acids long. This clonotype was counted only a few times. What it binds is unknown. The treatment here: roughly ten-day PBMC culture with coronavirus spike peptide pools or control peptides (ViraFEST assay). Once obtained from cultured CD4+ T cells, the DNA was sequenced using the Oncomine TCR Beta short-read assay. TCRdb itself ran the PCR reads through MiXCR, one entry per CDR3 protein. The table lists roughly 4,100 distinct CDR3 sequences, approximately 45% of them singletons. V and J are TRBV21-1 and TRBJ2-5; the table assigns TRBD1, which was not confirmed against the DNA. TRBV21-1 is listed as a pseudogene. Material: CD4+ T cells from blood, cultured in vitro. This TCR was sampled from a human donor who had recovered from COVID-19. The CDR3 DNA reads TGTGCCAGCAGCAAAGATCTTCCCAGGGGGGAGACCCAGTACTTC. This codes for CASSKDLPRGETQYF.